These T cell receptor beta chains were read from a single sample in a study of T cell repertoires in ileal Crohn's disease. Method: immunoSEQ multiplex PCR; TCRdb's copy keeps in-frame clones and lacks some. Here the sample spans about 2,600 clones, about two thirds being singletons. The sequenced material came from ileal tissue. These receptors were taken from an adult with Crohn's disease. The CDR3 runs from the conserved cysteine through the conserved F or W. D genes are given only for firm matches. Size is omitted from some rows. Given values are once, few, many or a class for expanded clones.

CDR3 protein: CASSGFYEAGEGEQFF
CDR3 DNA: TGTGCCAGCAGCGGATTCTATGAGGCGGGAGAGGGTGAGCAGTTCTTC
J gene: TRBJ2-1
D gene: TRBD2
V gene: TRBV9
clone size: once

CDR3 protein: CASSLVGREDEQYF
CDR3 DNA: TGTGCCAGCAGCTTGGTAGGCAGGGAAGACGAGCAGTACTTC
J gene: TRBJ2-7
D gene: -
V gene: TRBV5-6
clone size: -

CDR3 protein: CASSLRGGSQNQPQHF
CDR3 DNA: TGTGCCAGCAGCTTAAGGGGGGGCAGTCAGAATCAGCCCCAGCATTTT
J gene: TRBJ1-5
D gene: -
V gene: TRBV11-3
clone size: -

CDR3 protein: CASLPSSGGAWQPQHF
CDR3 DNA: TGTGCCAGCCTTCCTTCTTCAGGGGGCGCGTGGCAGCCCCAGCATTTT
J gene: TRBJ1-5
D gene: TRBD1
V gene: TRBV28
clone size: -

CDR3 protein: CASRPSGQNYEQYF
CDR3 DNA: TGTGCCAGCAGACCGTCGGGACAGAACTACGAGCAGTACTTC
J gene: TRBJ2-7
D gene: TRBD1
V gene: TRBV7-9
clone size: few

CDR3 protein: CASGRVAGTDTQYF
CDR3 DNA: TGTGCCAGCGGCCGGGTCGCCGGGACAGATACGCAGTATTTT
J gene: TRBJ2-3
D gene: -
V gene: TRBV27
clone size: -

CDR3 protein: CASSETGGIEKLFF
CDR3 DNA: TGTGCCAGCAGCGAAACAGGGGGCATTGAAAAACTGTTTTTT
J gene: TRBJ1-4
D gene: TRBD1
V gene: TRBV2
clone size: -

CDR3 protein: CASSLQAGGAADTQYF
CDR3 DNA: TGTGCCAGCAGCCTCCAGGCGGGAGGGGCGGCAGATACGCAGTATTTT
J gene: TRBJ2-3
D gene: TRBD2
V gene: TRBV28
clone size: -

CDR3 protein: CASSSLSRNREDTQYF
CDR3 DNA: TGTGCCAGCAGTTCCCTGAGTCGGAACAGGGAGGATACGCAGTATTTT
J gene: TRBJ2-3
D gene: -
V gene: TRBV6-5
clone size: -

CDR3 protein: CASSQVKGNEQFF
CDR3 DNA: TGCGCCAGCAGCCAAGTTAAGGGGAATGAGCAGTTCTTC
J gene: TRBJ2-1
D gene: -
V gene: TRBV4-3
clone size: -

CDR3 protein: CASSSGQVLNYGYTF
CDR3 DNA: TGTGCCAGCAGTTCGGGACAGGTATTAAACTATGGCTACACCTTC
J gene: TRBJ1-2
D gene: TRBD1
V gene: TRBV28
clone size: -

CDR3 protein: CAFDRGGNEQFF
CDR3 DNA: TGTGCCTTCGACAGGGGAGGCAATGAGCAGTTCTTC
J gene: TRBJ2-1
D gene: TRBD1
V gene: TRBV30
clone size: -

CDR3 protein: CATKGLAGITGELFF
CDR3 DNA: TGTGCCACTAAAGGACTAGCGGGAATCACCGGGGAGCTGTTTTTT
J gene: TRBJ2-2
D gene: TRBD2
V gene: TRBV2
clone size: -

CDR3 protein: CSALLENIQYF
CDR3 DNA: TGCAGTGCTTTACTAGAGAACATTCAGTACTTC
J gene: TRBJ2-4
D gene: -
V gene: TRBV20-1
clone size: -

CDR3 protein: CASSEGGAESEAFF
CDR3 DNA: TGCGCCAGCAGTGAAGGGGGCGCCGAGTCTGAAGCTTTCTTT
J gene: TRBJ1-1
D gene: TRBD1
V gene: TRBV10-1
clone size: -

CDR3 protein: CSVGGQGDTEAFF
CDR3 DNA: TGCAGCGTTGGAGGACAGGGGGACACTGAAGCTTTCTTT
J gene: TRBJ1-1
D gene: TRBD1
V gene: TRBV29-1
clone size: -

CDR3 protein: CASSQGDFSSSYEQYF
CDR3 DNA: TGTGCCAGCAGCCAGGGGGACTTTTCGAGCTCCTACGAGCAGTACTTC
J gene: TRBJ2-7
D gene: -
V gene: TRBV7-9
clone size: -

CDR3 protein: CASSSGSTDTQYF
CDR3 DNA: TGTGCCAGCAGTTCGGGAAGCACAGATACGCAGTATTTT
J gene: TRBJ2-3
D gene: -
V gene: TRBV28
clone size: once

CDR3 protein: CASSSQGAGDNSPLHF
CDR3 DNA: TGTGCCAGCAGTTCCCAGGGGGCAGGGGATAATTCACCCCTCCACTTT
J gene: TRBJ1-6
D gene: TRBD1
V gene: TRBV28
clone size: few

CDR3 protein: CASSRRVLDEQYF
CDR3 DNA: TGTGCCAGTAGTAGGCGGGTCCTAGACGAGCAGTACTTC
J gene: TRBJ2-7
D gene: -
V gene: TRBV19
clone size: -

CDR3 protein: CASKSHAGLAGVGEQYF
CDR3 DNA: TGTGCCAGCAAATCCCATGCGGGACTAGCGGGAGTTGGGGAGCAGTACTTC
J gene: TRBJ2-7
D gene: TRBD2
V gene: TRBV28
clone size: -

CDR3 protein: CASSQALAGGLYEQYF
CDR3 DNA: TGCGCCAGCAGCCAAGCACTAGCGGGGGGGCTCTACGAGCAGTACTTC
J gene: TRBJ2-7
D gene: TRBD2
V gene: TRBV4-1
clone size: -

CDR3 protein: CASTIQGAHTEAFF
CDR3 DNA: TGTGCCAGCACCATACAGGGGGCGCACACTGAAGCTTTCTTT
J gene: TRBJ1-1
D gene: TRBD1
V gene: TRBV5-4
clone size: -

CDR3 protein: CASSGILGTAYNEQFF
CDR3 DNA: TGTGCCAGCAGTGGGATTCTGGGGACAGCCTACAATGAGCAGTTCTTC
J gene: TRBJ2-1
D gene: TRBD1
V gene: TRBV25-1
clone size: -

CDR3 protein: CASNLQGAAYNEQFF
CDR3 DNA: TGTGCCAGCAACTTGCAGGGGGCCGCCTACAATGAGCAGTTCTTC
J gene: TRBJ2-1
D gene: TRBD1
V gene: TRBV5-4
clone size: few

CDR3 protein: CASSFWDRGINQPQHF
CDR3 DNA: TGTGCCAGCAGTTTCTGGGACAGGGGGATCAATCAGCCCCAGCATTTT
J gene: TRBJ1-5
D gene: TRBD1
V gene: TRBV6-6
clone size: -

CDR3 protein: CASSRNRAGQPQHF
CDR3 DNA: TGTGCCAGCAGCCGAAACAGGGCAGGTCAGCCCCAGCATTTT
J gene: TRBJ1-5
D gene: -
V gene: TRBV7-2
clone size: -

CDR3 protein: CASSFLLRGLSEAFF
CDR3 DNA: TGTGCCAGCAGCTTTTTATTGAGGGGGCTATCCGAAGCTTTCTTT
J gene: TRBJ1-1
D gene: TRBD1
V gene: TRBV7-9
clone size: -

CDR3 protein: CAISATANEKLFF
CDR3 DNA: TGTGCCATCAGTGCAACGGCTAATGAAAAACTGTTTTTT
J gene: TRBJ1-4
D gene: -
V gene: TRBV10-3
clone size: -

CDR3 protein: CASSPGGQSNYGYTF
CDR3 DNA: TGCGCCAGCAGCCCGGGGGGGCAAAGTAACTATGGCTACACCTTC
J gene: TRBJ1-2
D gene: -
V gene: TRBV5-1
clone size: -

CDR3 protein: CASSSGTGGYEQYF
CDR3 DNA: TGTGCCAGCAGCTCCGGGACAGGGGGCTACGAGCAGTACTTC
J gene: TRBJ2-7
D gene: TRBD1
V gene: TRBV5-4
clone size: -

CDR3 protein: CASSFRTDGLGTYEQYF
CDR3 DNA: TGTGCCAGCAGCTTCCGGACCGACGGACTGGGCACATACGAGCAGTACTTC
J gene: TRBJ2-7
D gene: -
V gene: TRBV11-2
clone size: -

CDR3 protein: CASSESSGRETQYF
CDR3 DNA: TGCGCCAGCAGCGAATCTAGCGGGAGGGAGACCCAGTACTTC
J gene: TRBJ2-5
D gene: TRBD2
V gene: TRBV4-1
clone size: -

CDR3 protein: CSVEYYLQGAKSTDTQYF
CDR3 DNA: TGCAGCGTTGAATACTATTTACAGGGAGCCAAATCCACAGATACGCAGTATTTT
J gene: TRBJ2-3
D gene: -
V gene: TRBV29-1
clone size: -

CDR3 protein: CASSTDRALGKLFF
CDR3 DNA: TGTGCCAGCAGCACGGACAGGGCGCTCGGGAAACTGTTTTTT
J gene: TRBJ1-4
D gene: TRBD1
V gene: TRBV6-6
clone size: -

CDR3 protein: CASRRQGNTEAFF
CDR3 DNA: TGTGCCAGCAGACGACAGGGCAACACTGAAGCTTTCTTT
J gene: TRBJ1-1
D gene: TRBD1
V gene: TRBV6-5
clone size: -

CDR3 protein: CSVDRVGTDTQYF
CDR3 DNA: TGCAGCGTGGACAGGGTGGGAACAGATACGCAGTATTTT
J gene: TRBJ2-3
D gene: TRBD1
V gene: TRBV29-1
clone size: -

CDR3 protein: CASSQEMSGWQYF
CDR3 DNA: TGCGCCAGCAGCCAAGAGATGTCCGGGTGGCAGTACTTC
J gene: TRBJ2-7
D gene: -
V gene: TRBV4-3
clone size: -